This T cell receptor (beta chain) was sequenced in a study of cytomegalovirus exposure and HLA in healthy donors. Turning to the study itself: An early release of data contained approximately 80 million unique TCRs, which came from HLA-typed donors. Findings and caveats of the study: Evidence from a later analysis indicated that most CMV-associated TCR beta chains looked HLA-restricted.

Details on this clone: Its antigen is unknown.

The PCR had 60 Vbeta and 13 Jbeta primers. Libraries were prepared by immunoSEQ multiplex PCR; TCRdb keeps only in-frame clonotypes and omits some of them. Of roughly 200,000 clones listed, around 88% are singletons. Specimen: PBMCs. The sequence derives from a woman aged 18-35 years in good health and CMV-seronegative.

The CDR3 nucleotides are TGTGCCAGCAGTCGACAGGGGTTGAACACTGAAGCTTTCTTT. This encodes CASSRQGLNTEAFF. The chain links TRBV5-8 to TRBJ1-1, with TRBD1 matching 8 bases. The V gene's germline CDR1 is SGHTS and CDR2 YDEGEE. The CDR3 is made up of 14 amino acids. V dropped 5 bases and J dropped 0; count of bases not matched to a gene: 3.